A selection of T cell receptor beta chains follows, all from one sample in a study of cytomegalovirus exposure and HLA in healthy donors. Generated by immunoSEQ multiplex PCR, the TCRdb table keeps only in-frame clones and is missing some. This repertoire shows about 98,000 clones, around four fifths found once; its top ten account for 2.5% to 3%. Source material: PBMCs. Source of these receptors: a man aged 35-49 years in good health and CMV-seronegative. Both conserved end residues are part of each CDR3.

v_call,j_call,cdr3_aa
TRBV7-9,TRBJ2-3,CASSSSVPTDTQYF
TRBV2,TRBJ1-1,CASTSSGGTNTEAFF
TRBV6-6,TRBJ2-7,CASSWTSGGSYEQYF
TRBV19,TRBJ1-5,CASSLQGALDGQPQHF
TRBV6-6,TRBJ1-1,CASRTQSGDTEAFF
TRBV7-6,TRBJ2-2,CASSLAGTSGELFF
TRBV6-5,TRBJ1-5,CASSYSGVNQPQHF
TRBV5-4,TRBJ2-3,CASSSSGTSSTDTQYF
TRBV2,TRBJ1-2,CASSEEGGANYGYTF
TRBV6-5,TRBJ1-1,CASSYGGFGTFF
TRBV12-5,TRBJ2-3,CASALLAGATDTQYF
TRBV7-6,TRBJ2-2,CASSALGGREYTGELFF
TRBV6-4,TRBJ2-1,CASSEGGRESSEQFF
TRBV27,TRBJ2-7,CASSRTGWYEQYF
TRBV5-6,TRBJ1-2,CASSTDMGRNYGYTF
TRBV2,TRBJ2-1,CARNRGGYNEQFF
TRBV15,TRBJ1-2,CATSRDREAYYGYTF
TRBV5-1,TRBJ2-5,CASSSIGTGVVETQYF
TRBV9,TRBJ1-4,CASSEPGEKLFF
TRBV5-1,TRBJ1-1,CASRKDRVATEAFF
TRBV19,TRBJ2-3,CASTTSGGSTDTQYF
TRBV9,TRBJ2-7,CASSNLPGGDEQYF
TRBV7-2,TRBJ2-2,CASLKGAVTGELFF
TRBV7-9,TRBJ2-5,CASSSRETQYF
TRBV27,TRBJ1-5,CASSLRQGNQPQHF
TRBV30,TRBJ1-2,CAWSLGGGTWGYTF
TRBV30,TRBJ1-4,CAWNRGGSYEKLFF
TRBV30,TRBJ1-6,CAWTPLTADDSPLHF
TRBV27,TRBJ2-1,CASSLTSGVYNEQFF
TRBV27,TRBJ1-2,CASSTLEGGANYGYTF
TRBV7-3,TRBJ2-1,CASSSLGRGGEQFF
TRBV5-4,TRBJ1-1,CASSFRLTGGTEAFF
TRBV13,TRBJ2-7,CASSLGSVPYEQYF